This is a list of T cell receptor beta chains from one sample in a study of CD8 T cells in Susac syndrome. TCRdb reprocessed the immunoSEQ multiplex PCR reads with MiXCR, giving one entry per CDR3 protein. The sample lists about 200,000 distinct CDR3 sequences; 90% to 95% were seen once. The sequenced material came from CD4+ T cells from PBMCs. These receptors all come from a human donor in good health. Both conserved end residues are part of each CDR3. Fields, in order: J gene, D gene, V gene, clone size, CDR3 length, CDR3 protein, CDR3 DNA. D genes are given only for firm matches. A clone size is listed for some rows: how often the clone was seen (once, few, many), or a class if it is expanded.

TRBJ2-3 | NA | TRBV4-2 | NA | 15 | CASSQVRQTANTQYF | TGTGCCAGCAGCCAAGTCCGACAGACGGCGAATACGCAGTATTTT
TRBJ1-2 | NA | TRBV20-1 | NA | 11 | CSQKMWYGYTF | TGCAGTCAAAAGATGTGGTATGGCTACACCTTC
TRBJ2-3 | NA | TRBV5-4 | NA | 15 | CASSLDPGGTDTQYF | TGTGCCAGCAGCTTGGACCCGGGGGGCACAGATACGCAGTATTTT
TRBJ2-7 | NA | TRBV29-1 | NA | 12 | CSVGVQNYEQYF | TGCAGCGTTGGAGTCCAAAATTACGAGCAGTACTTC
TRBJ1-5 | NA | TRBV29-1 | NA | 13 | CSGTLGTGQPQHF | TGCAGCGGTACCCTCGGCACGGGTCAGCCCCAGCATTTT
TRBJ2-3 | TRBD2 | TRBV6-5 | NA | 17 | CASSYSVFSGGTDTQYF | TGTGCCAGCAGTTACTCCGTCTTCAGCGGGGGCACAGATACGCAGTATTTT
TRBJ1-1 | TRBD1 | TRBV18 | NA | 14 | CASSPPTGDTEAFF | TGTGCCAGCTCACCCCCGACAGGGGACACTGAAGCTTTCTTT
TRBJ2-3 | TRBD1 | TRBV29-1 | NA | 12 | CSRTGPTNTQYF | TGCAGTCGGACAGGGCCTACAAATACGCAGTATTTT
TRBJ2-3 | NA | TRBV9 | NA | 13 | CASSVGAPDTQYF | TGTGCCAGCAGCGTAGGGGCACCTGATACGCAGTATTTT
TRBJ1-2 | TRBD1 | TRBV29-1 | NA | 13 | CSVWDRVGHGYTF | TGCAGCGTTTGGGACAGGGTGGGACATGGCTACACCTTC
TRBJ1-2 | TRBD1 | TRBV7-2 | NA | 14 | CASSPGTGHYGYTF | TGTGCCAGCAGCCCCGGGACAGGTCACTATGGCTACACCTTC
TRBJ2-7 | NA | TRBV2 | NA | 12 | CASSEGGDEQYF | TGTGCCAGCAGTGAAGGCGGGGACGAGCAGTACTTC
TRBJ2-3 | NA | TRBV7-2 | few | 12 | CASSHITDTQYF | TGTGCCAGCAGCCATATCACAGATACGCAGTATTTT
TRBJ2-4 | NA | TRBV19 | NA | 11 | CASSSGAIQYF | TGTGCCAGTAGTAGCGGGGCCATTCAGTACTTC
TRBJ2-5 | NA | TRBV9 | once | 17 | CASSKGRILTVQETQYF | TGTGCCAGCAGCAAGGGGCGGATTTTGACGGTGCAAGAGACCCAGTACTTC
TRBJ1-6 | TRBD1 | TRBV18 | NA | 17 | CASSPLGQGADNSPLHF | TGTGCCAGCTCACCACTGGGACAGGGGGCTGATAATTCACCCCTCCACTTT
TRBJ2-2 | NA | TRBV9 | NA | 15 | CASSKRTAYTGELFF | TGTGCCAGCAGCAAGCGGACGGCCTACACCGGGGAGCTGTTTTTT
TRBJ2-1 | NA | TRBV4-3 | NA | 15 | CASSRAGGSYNEQFF | TGCGCCAGCAGCCGAGCCGGGGGCTCCTACAATGAGCAGTTCTTC
TRBJ2-3 | NA | TRBV4-2 | NA | 12 | CASTLTGDTQYF | TGTGCCAGCACCCTAACGGGAGATACGCAGTATTTT
TRBJ1-2 | TRBD1 | TRBV19 | NA | 14 | CASSITGVWRGYTF | TGTGCCAGTAGTATCACAGGGGTATGGCGTGGCTACACCTTC
TRBJ2-3 | TRBD1 | TRBV12-3/TRBV12-4 | NA | 18 | CASSPTGGTGLSTDTQYF | TGTGCCAGCAGCCCTACTGGGGGGACAGGACTGAGCACAGATACGCAGTATTTT
TRBJ1-2 | NA | TRBV29-1 | once | 15 | CSVVFQGYMNYGYTF | TGCAGCGTTGTGTTTCAGGGGTATATGAACTATGGCTACACCTTC
TRBJ1-2 | NA | TRBV4-3 | NA | 13 | CASSQDVLAGYTF | TGCGCCAGCAGCCAAGACGTATTGGCGGGCTACACCTTC
TRBJ1-5 | TRBD1 | TRBV30 | NA | 13 | CAWRGTGDQPQHF | TGTGCCTGGAGGGGGACAGGGGATCAGCCCCAGCATTTT